A single sample gave rise to the 9 T cell receptor beta chains below, sequenced in a study of Tregs in tolerant kidney transplant recipients. The assay was immunoSEQ multiplex PCR, and TCRdb's table has in-frame clones only and misses some. The sample lists around 52,000 clones, around 83% seen once, with under 6.5% in the top ten. Sequences were obtained from CD4+ T cells from blood. Every receptor here comes from a human donor in good health.

J is TRBJ2-7 and V is TRBV11-2, with D hard to call. Germline V gene sequence: CDR1 SGHAT, CDR2 FQNNGV. Trimming removed 5 bases at V and 7 bases at J, with 15 bases between. The CDR3 runs 13 residues. This CDR3 is CASSPPYAWEQYF. CDR3 DNA: TGTGCCAGCAGCCCACCCTACGCGTGGGAGCAGTACTTC.

The chain carries TRBV5-1 and TRBJ2-3; 7 bases are a match to TRBD1. Germline loops: CDR1 SGHRS, CDR2 YFSETQ. The V and J ends lost 4 bases and 3 bases, in that order; junction bases with no gene match: 2. This CDR3 spans 13 amino acids. The CDR3: CASSGQVTDTQYF. CDR3 coding DNA: TGCGCCAGCAGCGGACAGGTTACAGATACGCAGTATTTT.

This chain links TRBV18 with TRBJ1-1, with a weak D call TRBD1 (6 bases). The CDR3 has 15 residues. Deletions cut 3 bases from V and 1 base from J, with 12 bases between. Looked up from germline, CDR1 is KGHSH and CDR2 is LQKENI. The CDR3 here is CASSPGQNSNTEAFF. In nucleotides, the CDR3 is TGTGCCAGCTCACCCGGACAGAACTCGAACACTGAAGCTTTCTTT.

This clone turned up a few times. The rearrangement joins TRBV6-5 to TRBJ1-2; 9 positions match TRBD1. The CDR3 has 14 residues. V shed 7 bases and J 4 bases; nucleotides not matched to a gene: 7. Germline V CDR1 and CDR2: MNHEY, SVGAGI. CDR3 in DNA: TGTGCCAGCACCGGGACAGGGAGAGGCTATGGCTACACCTTC. It translates to CASTGTGRGYGYTF.

The chain has TRBV10-3 and TRBJ1-1; D gene uncertain. CDR3 length: 15 amino acids. The V gene's germline CDR1 is ENHRY and CDR2 SYGVKD. V lost 4 bases and J 3 bases, leaving 15 bases between the germline ends. CDR3 DNA: TGTGCCATCAGTGCTAAAGGGTCCGTCGACACTGAAGCTTTCTTT. This codes for CAISAKGSVDTEAFF.

The J gene is TRBJ2-7, the V gene TRBV2, with D possibly being TRBD2 (6 bases). The germline V and J ends were trimmed by 6 bases and 6 bases, with 18 bases remaining between them. Germline loops: CDR1 SNHLY, CDR2 FYNNEI. This CDR3 has 14 amino acids. CDR3 coding DNA: TGTGCCAGCAGGTCAGCCCGGAGGGGTCTCGAGCAGTACTTC. It specifies CASRSARRGLEQYF.

The J gene is TRBJ2-2, the V gene TRBV29-1; the D call may be TRBD1 or TRBD2 (5 bases each). Germline CDR1 and CDR2: SQVTM and ANQGSEA. V was trimmed by 5 bases and J by 1 base, leaving 11 bases between them. The CDR3 extends over 14 amino acids. The CDR3 here is CSVSGTVNTGELFF. The DNA for the CDR3 is TGCAGCGTTTCCGGGACGGTGAACACCGGGGAGCTGTTTTTT.

The rearrangement links TRBV10-3 to TRBJ2-7, with D perhaps TRBD1 (5 bases). Germline CDR1 reads ENHRY; CDR2 reads SYGVKD. The CDR3 totals 15 residues. Trimming stripped 6 bases from V and 0 bases from J, with 15 bases between. CDR3 nucleotide sequence: TGTGCCATCAGCACGACAGCGTCGTCCTCCTACGAGCAGTACTTC. This translates into CAISTTASSSYEQYF.

This chain joins TRBV6-1 and TRBJ2-7, with D tentatively TRBD2 (5 bases). The CDR3 consists of 11 residues. V was pared by 6 bases and J by 5 bases, with 8 bases between. CDR1 is MNHNS and CDR2 is SASEGT in the germline V gene. CDR3 DNA sequence: TGTGCCAGCAGGAGGGTCCACGAGCAGTACTTC. Translated, it gives CASRRVHEQYF.